This T cell receptor (beta chain) was obtained from a study of CD8+ T cells in alopecia areata. Germline V gives CDR1 SGHTA, CDR2 FQGNSA. This CDR3 contains 17 residues. V gave up 4 bases and J gave up 4 bases; unmatched junction bases: 10. Regarding the study as a whole: Mice showed clearer TCR sharing than patients did, a gap that was possibly HLA-related.

Sequencing used cDNA as its template, made by extracting RNA and reverse transcribing it. Generated by immunoSEQ multiplex PCR, the TCRdb table keeps only in-frame clones and is missing some. The sample records approximately 89,000 clones, around 54% being singletons. About this clone itself: The target antigen is unknown.

This clonotype was obtained from a human donor with alopecia areata. Source material: NKG2D-high CD8+ T cells sorted from blood. V and J are TRBV7-2 and TRBJ2-7, with 13 bases that match TRBD2. The CDR3 protein is CASSSGLAGEGLYEQYF. As DNA, the CDR3 is TGTGCCAGCAGCTCCGGACTAGCGGGAGAGGGCCTTTACGAGCAGTACTTC.